These 23 T cell receptor beta chains share one sample of origin, sequenced in a study of T cells in Graves' hyperthyroidism and ophthalmopathy. Researchers amplified the TCR beta CDR3 regions from RNA transcripts. In the first-round RT-PCR of the TCR CDR3, the HTBI primer set was used. MiXCR was run by TCRdb on the multiplex PCR reads, yielding one entry per CDR3 protein. The sample lists about 740,000 distinct CDR3 sequences; about 15% were seen once. Input material: blood. Source of these receptors: a woman aged 18 to 35 with Graves' hyperthyroidism.

This clonotype came up many times. CDR3 nucleotides: TGTGCCAGCAGTCTCCCCTTCTACGAGCAGTACTTC. Translation: CASSLPFYEQYF. The chain uses TRBV28 and TRBJ2-7; the D is unclear. The V gene lost 5 bases and the J gene lost 3 bases, with 8 bases spanning the gap. Germline V lookup: CDR1 MDHEN, CDR2 SYDVKM. This CDR3 region has 12 residues.

The chain couples TRBV7-6 to TRBJ2-3, with D possibly TRBD1 on 6 matching bases. The CDR3 contains 15 residues. V lost 4 bases and J lost 2, with 13 bases in between. Germline values: CDR1 SGHVS, CDR2 FNYEAQ. The CDR3 reads CASSWTESPTDTQYF. In nucleotides, the CDR3 is TGTGCCAGCAGCTGGACAGAATCTCCCACAGATACGCAGTATTTT.

This clonotype turned up a few times. The rearrangement links TRBV7-9 to TRBJ2-5; 9 positions match TRBD1. V trimming: 5 bases; J trimming: 4 bases; junction bases outside the gene matches: 11. Germline CDR1 and CDR2: SEHNR and FQNEAQ (reference sequence). The CDR3 length is 16 residues. The CDR3 loop is CASSPIPGQGLETQYF. The CDR3 DNA reads as TGTGCCAGCAGCCCCATCCCGGGACAGGGTTTAGAGACCCAGTACTTC. The full variable domain, rest sourced from reference TRBV7-9 and TRBJ2-5, is DTGVSQNPRHKITKRGQNVTFRCDPISEHNRLYWYRQTLGQGPEFLTYFQNEAQLEKSRLLSDRFSAERPKGSFSTLEIQRTEQGDSAMYLCASSPIPGQGLETQYFGPGTRLLVL.

This clonotype was counted only a few times. The genes are TRBV5-1 and TRBJ2-5; 9 nucleotides agree with TRBD2. V lost 4 bases to trimming and J lost 3 bases; unmatched junction nucleotides: 4. The germline V gene encodes CDR1 SGHRS and CDR2 YFSETQ. This CDR3 spans 14 amino acids. This CDR3 reads CASSMGTSKETQYF. CDR3 coding DNA: TGCGCCAGCAGCATGGGGACTAGCAAAGAGACCCAGTACTTC.

This sequence joins TRBV9 and TRBJ2-1; possibly TRBD1 for D (6 bases). Germline V CDR1 and CDR2: SGDLS, YYNGEE. The CDR3 is made up of 14 amino acids. V was clipped by 3 bases and J by 8 bases, with 15 bases between them. CDR3 in DNA: TGTGCCAGCAGCGGACAACAGGGTCGCGATGAGCAGTTCTTC. Amino acids: CASSGQQGRDEQFF.

This chain uses TRBV29-1 with TRBJ2-1; no reliable D call. The V end was cut by 4 bases, the J end by 6 bases, with 13 bases between. The CDR3 is 13 residues long. Germline CDR1 is SQVTM and CDR2 is ANQGSEA. CDR3 loop: CSVAHGHPNEQFF. CDR3 nucleotide sequence: TGCAGCGTTGCCCATGGTCACCCCAATGAGCAGTTCTTC.

This clonotype turned up a few times. The rearrangement joins TRBV29-1 to TRBJ2-2, with TRBD2 as a possible D gene (7 bases). The CDR3 extends over 13 amino acids. In germline, CDR1 is SQVTM, CDR2 ANQGSEA. V lost 4 bases and J lost 6, with 12 bases in between. The CDR3 coding sequence is TGCAGCGTTGGAGAAGGGGGGGCCGGGGAGCTGTTTTTT. Its translation is CSVGEGGAGELFF.

This clonotype was picked up many times. The chain combines TRBV18 with TRBJ2-4; D is ambiguous. This CDR3 contains 13 residues. V was pared by 3 bases and J by 6 bases, with 9 bases between. Germline loops: CDR1 KGHSH, CDR2 LQKENI. The CDR3 coding sequence is TGTGCCAGCTCACCGAGTTCTGGAAACATTCAGTACTTC. It codes for CASSPSSGNIQYF.

This clonotype was seen repeatedly, ten times or more. This sequence joins TRBV7-2 and TRBJ2-1, with 11 bases fitting TRBD2. Germline assignment: CDR1 SGHTA and CDR2 FQGNSA. V lost 1 base, J lost 13 bases, and 3 bases stayed unmatched. The CDR3 length is 13 residues. The CDR3 DNA follows: TGTGCCAGCAGCTTAGAGCTAGCGGGAGGACAGTTCTTC. This gives the protein CASSLELAGGQFF.

The rearrangement links TRBV6-1 to TRBJ2-7; D gene uncertain. CDR1 and CDR2 (germline): MNHNS, SASEGT. The CDR3 covers 13 residues. V was trimmed by 0 bases and J by 4 bases, leaving 7 bases between them. CDR3 sequence reads: CASSEASNYEQYF. CDR3 nucleotide sequence: TGTGCCAGCAGTGAAGCGTCAAATTACGAGCAGTACTTC.

This clonotype was seen only a few times. J is TRBJ1-6 and V is TRBV7-2; tentatively, D is TRBD1 (6 bases). V was shortened by 4 bases and J by 10 bases, with 14 bases between the two germline ends. The CDR3 consists of 14 residues. The germline V gene has CDR1 SGHTA and CDR2 FQGNSA. In nucleotides, the CDR3 is TGTGCCAGCAGCTGGGGGGGGGCAGGGTCACCCCTCCACTTT. The encoded protein is CASSWGGAGSPLHF. Combining the CDR3 with reference TRBV7-2 and TRBJ1-6 gives the whole variable domain GAGVSQSPSNKVTEKGKDVELRCDPISGHTALYWYRQSLGQGLEFLIYFQGNSAPDKSGLPSDRFSAERTGGSVSTLTIQRTQQEDSAVYLCASSWGGAGSPLHFGNGTRLTVT.

On this clonotype itself: A read error may be the cause here, since a much bigger clone is one base away. The V and J genes are TRBV20-1 and TRBJ2-1; the match to TRBD2 covers 14 bases. CDR1 DFQATT and CDR2 SNEGSKA come from the germline V gene (reference sequence). CDR3 length: 17 amino acids. The CDR3 is CSARVDLGLAGAGEKFF. The CDR3 DNA is TGCAGTGCTAGAGTAGATTTGGGACTAGCGGGAGCGGGTGAGAAGTTCTTC.

This clonotype appeared many times. One end of the junction does not line up with germline, which may come from a read error. The chain carries TRBV5-1 and TRBJ2-3, with D unclear. The CDR3 consists of 12 residues. Germline V gives CDR1 SGHRS, CDR2 YFSETQ. CDR3 in DNA: TGTGCCAGCAGCTTAGCAGGCGATACGCAGTATTTT. This encodes CASSLAGDTQYF.

The chain links TRBV5-6 to TRBJ2-3, with TRBD2 matching 15 bases. Germline V gives CDR1 SGHDT, CDR2 YYEEEE. The CDR3 covers 20 residues. J gave up 0 bases and V 4 bases, and 12 bases lay outside the gene matches. CDR3 protein: CASSLRTSGRARTSTDTQYF. DNA for the CDR3: TGTGCCAGCAGCCTCAGGACTAGCGGGAGGGCCAGAACTAGCACAGATACGCAGTATTTT.

In this sample, this clonotype turned up a few times. The chain recombines TRBV15 with TRBJ2-3; D is uncertain. Between the trimmed V and J ends, which lost 1 base and 4 bases, there was a span of 6 bases. Germline V CDR1 and CDR2: LNHNV, YYDKDF (reference sequence). The CDR3 is 13 residues long. The chain's CDR3 is CATSRGYPDTQYF. CDR3 nucleotide sequence: TGTGCCACCAGCAGAGGGTATCCAGATACGCAGTATTTT.

This clonotype occurred a few times. The rearrangement links TRBV29-1 to TRBJ1-1; TRBD1 agrees at 7 bases. Germline loops: CDR1 SQVTM, CDR2 ANQGSEA. Trimming removed 0 bases from V and 5 bases from J; junction bases left unmatched: 6. There are 14 residues in the CDR3. This CDR3 reads CSVEETGSRTEAFF. DNA of the CDR3: TGCAGCGTTGAAGAGACAGGGTCGCGAACTGAAGCTTTCTTT.

In its sample, this clonotype was seen many times. V usage is TRBV7-8 and J usage is TRBJ2-3; the match to TRBD2 covers 11 bases. V lost 5 bases and J lost 2; bases outside the gene matches: 6. In germline, CDR1 is SGHVS, CDR2 FQNEAQ. The CDR3 sequence is 16 residues long. CDR3 sequence (DNA): TGTGCCAGCAGCACGGGACTAGCGGACGCCACAGATACGCAGTATTTT. It specifies CASSTGLADATDTQYF.

At least ten counts were recorded for this clonotype. CDR3 amino acids: CASGPGTSPHNEQFF. The CDR3, as DNA: TGTGCTAGTGGTCCCGGGACTAGCCCCCACAATGAGCAGTTCTTC. This chain links TRBV12-5 with TRBJ2-1, with 9 bases aligning to TRBD2. The CDR3 has 15 amino acids. Germline V lookup: CDR1 LGHNT, CDR2 FRNRAP. V trimming: 5 bases; J trimming: 5 bases; junction bases outside the gene matches: 7. Supplemented by reference TRBV12-5 and TRBJ2-1, the full variable domain reads DARVTQTPRHKVTEMGQEVTMRCQPILGHNTVFWYRQTMMQGLELLAYFRNRAPLDDSGMPKDRFSAEMPDATLATLKIQPSEPRDSAVYFCASGPGTSPHNEQFFGPGTRLTVL.

This clonotype was observed a handful of times. J is TRBJ2-7 and V is TRBV27; TRBD2 aligns across 14 bases. Per the germline V gene, CDR1 is MNHEY and CDR2 is SMNVEV (reference sequence). The CDR3 length is 15 residues. Losses at the gene ends were 4 bases for V and 7 bases for J; bases not matched to a gene: 6. CDR3 in amino acids: CASSSGTSGSGEQYF. The DNA of the CDR3 is TGTGCCAGCAGTTCGGGGACTAGCGGGAGTGGTGAGCAGTACTTC.

The chain joins TRBV12-3 or TRBV12-4 to TRBJ2-2; D gene ambiguous. The CDR3 is 14 residues long. V was trimmed by 3 bases and J by 7 bases, leaving 12 bases between them. The CDR3 is CASSLFERFGELFF. The DNA for the CDR3 is TGTGCCAGCAGTTTGTTTGAGAGGTTCGGGGAGCTGTTTTTT.

This chain joins TRBV20-1 and TRBJ2-3; D ambiguous. The CDR3 extends over 13 amino acids. Germline loops: CDR1 DFQATT, CDR2 SNEGSKA (reference sequence). Trimming took off 5 bases at V and 2 bases at J, with 11 bases between the two ends. The CDR3 here is CSASSSFTDTQYF. Here the CDR3 DNA reads TGCAGTGCTTCCTCAAGCTTCACAGATACGCAGTATTTT.

This clonotype was detected ten times or more. The V call is TRBV7-8, the J call TRBJ2-1; D could derive from TRBD1 or TRBD2 (5 bases each). The CDR3 loop spans 18 amino acids. Germline assignment: CDR1 SGHVS and CDR2 FQNEAQ. The V gene lost 0 bases and the J gene lost 3 bases, with 18 bases spanning the gap. CDR3: CASSLASGAGQIYNEQFF. The CDR3 DNA follows: TGTGCCAGCAGCTTAGCGAGTGGGGCGGGCCAGATCTACAATGAGCAGTTCTTC.

This sequence joins TRBV7-9 and TRBJ2-1, with 13 nucleotides matching TRBD2. The CDR3 extends over 17 amino acids. Trimming removed 3 bases from V and 9 bases from J; junction bases left unmatched: 11. In germline, CDR1 is SEHNR, CDR2 FQNEAQ (reference sequence). The CDR3 nucleotides are TGTGCCAGCAGCTTTTCCGGGACTAGCGGGACGAGGGGTGAGCAGTTCTTC. Translating gives CASSFSGTSGTRGEQFF.